The T cell receptor beta chain described here comes from a study of T cell changes during pregnancy in multiple sclerosis. The CDR3 spans 14 residues. V was clipped by 0 bases and J by 9 bases; unmatched bases: 4. Germline CDR1 reads ENHRY; CDR2 reads SYGVKD. The method was immunoSEQ multiplex PCR; TCRdb's version includes in-frame clones alone and lacks a portion of them. This repertoire shows some 40,000 clones, over 80% found once; its top ten account for about 27%. The origin of this receptor is a female donor with multiple sclerosis, enrolled in a pregnancy study. Specimen: CD8+ T cells from peripheral blood mononuclear cells, collected before pregnancy. The chain combines TRBV10-3 with TRBJ2-3; 9 nucleotides agree with TRBD2. The CDR3 sequence is CAISESGLAATQYF. In DNA form, the CDR3 reads TGTGCCATCAGTGAGTCGGGACTAGCCGCCACGCAGTATTTT.